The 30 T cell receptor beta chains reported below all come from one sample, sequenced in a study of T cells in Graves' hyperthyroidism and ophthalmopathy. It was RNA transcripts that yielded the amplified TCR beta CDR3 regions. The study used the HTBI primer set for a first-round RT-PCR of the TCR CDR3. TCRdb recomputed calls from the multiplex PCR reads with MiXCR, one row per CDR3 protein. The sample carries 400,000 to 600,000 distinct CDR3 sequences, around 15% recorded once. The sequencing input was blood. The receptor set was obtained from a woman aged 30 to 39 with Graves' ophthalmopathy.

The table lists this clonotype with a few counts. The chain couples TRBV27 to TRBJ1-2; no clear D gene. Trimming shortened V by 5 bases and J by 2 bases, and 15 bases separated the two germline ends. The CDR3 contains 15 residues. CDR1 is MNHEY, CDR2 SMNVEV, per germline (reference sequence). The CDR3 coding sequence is TGTGCCAGCAGTCCGACACCGGCTTTCAACTATGGCTACACCTTC. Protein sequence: CASSPTPAFNYGYTF.

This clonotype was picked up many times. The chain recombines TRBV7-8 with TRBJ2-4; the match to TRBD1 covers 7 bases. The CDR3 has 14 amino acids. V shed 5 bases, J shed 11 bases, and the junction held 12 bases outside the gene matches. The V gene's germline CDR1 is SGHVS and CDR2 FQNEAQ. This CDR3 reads CASSQGTVPAVQYF. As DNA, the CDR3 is TGTGCCAGCAGCCAGGGGACAGTTCCCGCCGTTCAGTACTTC.

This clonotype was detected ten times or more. Here the CDR3 DNA reads TGTGCCAGCAGTGAACGACAGCCGAGCACCGGGGAGCTGTTTTTT. Its translation is CASSERQPSTGELFF. This rearrangement joins TRBV2 to TRBJ2-2; D possibly corresponds to TRBD1 (5 bases). This CDR3 is 15 amino acids long. Germline CDR1 reads SNHLY; CDR2 reads FYNNEI. The germline V and J ends were trimmed by 2 bases and 4 bases, with 11 bases remaining between them.

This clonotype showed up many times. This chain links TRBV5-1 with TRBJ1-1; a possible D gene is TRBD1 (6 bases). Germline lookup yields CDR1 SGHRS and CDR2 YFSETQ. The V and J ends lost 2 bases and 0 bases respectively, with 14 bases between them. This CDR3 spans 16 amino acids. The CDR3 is CASSLSPGQLNTEAFF. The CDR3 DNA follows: TGCGCCAGCAGCTTATCTCCGGGACAACTGAACACTGAAGCTTTCTTT.

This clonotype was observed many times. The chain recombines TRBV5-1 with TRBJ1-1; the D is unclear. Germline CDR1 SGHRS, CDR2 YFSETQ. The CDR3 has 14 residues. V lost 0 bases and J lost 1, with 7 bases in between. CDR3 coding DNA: TGCGCCAGCAGCTTGGCCTGGACGAACACTGAAGCTTTCTTT. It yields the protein CASSLAWTNTEAFF.

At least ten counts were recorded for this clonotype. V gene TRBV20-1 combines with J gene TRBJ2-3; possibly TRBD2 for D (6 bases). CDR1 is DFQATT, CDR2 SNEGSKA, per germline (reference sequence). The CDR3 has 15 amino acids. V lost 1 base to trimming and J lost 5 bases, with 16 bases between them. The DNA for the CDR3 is TGCAGTGCTAGAGTGGGCGGGGCCGGCGGAGATACGCAGTATTTT. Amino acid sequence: CSARVGGAGGDTQYF.

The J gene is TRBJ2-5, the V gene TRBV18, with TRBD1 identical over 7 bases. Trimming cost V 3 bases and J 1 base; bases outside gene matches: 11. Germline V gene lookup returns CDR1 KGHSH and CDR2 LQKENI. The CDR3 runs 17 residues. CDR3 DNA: TGTGCCAGCTCACCCCTGGGAACAGGGGCCCTCCAAGAGACCCAGTACTTC. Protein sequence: CASSPLGTGALQETQYF.

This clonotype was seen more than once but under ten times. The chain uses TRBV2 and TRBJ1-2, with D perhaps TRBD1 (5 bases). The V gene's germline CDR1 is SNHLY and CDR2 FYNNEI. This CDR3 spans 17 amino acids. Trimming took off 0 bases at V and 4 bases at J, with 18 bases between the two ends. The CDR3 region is CASSEASRQGMSYGYTF. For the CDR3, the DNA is TGTGCCAGCAGTGAAGCTAGCCGGCAGGGAATGAGCTATGGCTACACCTTC.

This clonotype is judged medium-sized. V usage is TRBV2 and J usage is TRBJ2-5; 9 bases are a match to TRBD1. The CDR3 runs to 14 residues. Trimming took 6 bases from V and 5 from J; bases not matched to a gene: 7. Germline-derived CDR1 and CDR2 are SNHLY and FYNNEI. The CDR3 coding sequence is TGTGCCAGCAGCGGGACAGGGAGTGGGGAGACCCAGTACTTC. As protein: CASSGTGSGETQYF.

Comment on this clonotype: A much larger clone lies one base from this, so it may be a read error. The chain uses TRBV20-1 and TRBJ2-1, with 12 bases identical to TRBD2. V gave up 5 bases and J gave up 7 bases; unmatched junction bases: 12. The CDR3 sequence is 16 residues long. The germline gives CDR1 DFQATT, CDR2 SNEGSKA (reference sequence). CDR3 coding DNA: TGCAGTGCTGGAGCGCTAGCGGGAGGGAGGGTGAATGAGCAGTTCTTC. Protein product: CSAGALAGGRVNEQFF.

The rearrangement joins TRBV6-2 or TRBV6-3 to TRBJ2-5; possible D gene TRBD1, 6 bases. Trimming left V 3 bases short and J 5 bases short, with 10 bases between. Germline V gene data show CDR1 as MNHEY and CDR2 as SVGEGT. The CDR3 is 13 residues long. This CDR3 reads CASSYRDKETQYF. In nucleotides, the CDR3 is TGTGCCAGCAGTTATCGGGACAAGGAGACCCAGTACTTC.

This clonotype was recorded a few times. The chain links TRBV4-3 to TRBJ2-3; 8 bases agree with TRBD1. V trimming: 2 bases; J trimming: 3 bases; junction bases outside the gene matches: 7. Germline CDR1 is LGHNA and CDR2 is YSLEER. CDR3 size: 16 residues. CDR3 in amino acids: CASSQTPGGSTDTQYF. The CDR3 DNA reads TGCGCCAGCAGCCAAACTCCAGGGGGCTCAACAGATACGCAGTATTTT.

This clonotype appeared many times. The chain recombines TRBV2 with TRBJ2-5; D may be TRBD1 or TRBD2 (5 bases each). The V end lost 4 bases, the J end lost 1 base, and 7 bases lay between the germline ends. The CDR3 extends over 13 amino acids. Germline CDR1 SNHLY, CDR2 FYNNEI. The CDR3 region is CASSGDLQETQYF. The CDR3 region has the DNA TGTGCCAGCAGTGGGGACCTCCAAGAGACCCAGTACTTC.

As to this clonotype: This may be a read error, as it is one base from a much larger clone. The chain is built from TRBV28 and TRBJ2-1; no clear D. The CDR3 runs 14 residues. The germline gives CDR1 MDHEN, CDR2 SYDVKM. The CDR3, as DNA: TGTGCCAGTGGGTGGGCTGGGCGCTACAATGGGCAGTTCTTC. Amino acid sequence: CASGWAGRYNGQFF.

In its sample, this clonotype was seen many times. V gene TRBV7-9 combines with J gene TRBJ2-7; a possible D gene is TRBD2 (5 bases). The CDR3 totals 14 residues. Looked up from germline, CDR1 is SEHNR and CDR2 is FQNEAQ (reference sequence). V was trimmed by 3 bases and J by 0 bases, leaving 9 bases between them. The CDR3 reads CASSFSASSYEQYF. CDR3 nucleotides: TGTGCCAGCAGCTTTAGCGCGAGCTCCTACGAGCAGTACTTC. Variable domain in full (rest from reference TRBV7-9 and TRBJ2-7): DTGVSQNPRHKITKRGQNVTFRCDPISEHNRLYWYRQTLGQGPEFLTYFQNEAQLEKSRLLSDRFSAERPKGSFSTLEIQRTEQGDSAMYLCASSFSASSYEQYFGPGTRLTVT.

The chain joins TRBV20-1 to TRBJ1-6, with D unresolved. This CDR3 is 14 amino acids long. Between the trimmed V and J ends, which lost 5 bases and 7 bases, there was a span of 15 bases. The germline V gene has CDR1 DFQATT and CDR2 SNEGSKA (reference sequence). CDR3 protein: CSAVPGDINSPLHF. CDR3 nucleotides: TGCAGTGCTGTCCCCGGAGACATAAATTCACCCCTCCACTTT.

Here the CDR3 reads CASRVDNLYNEQFF. Here the CDR3 DNA reads TGTGCCAGCAGGGTTGACAACCTTTACAATGAGCAGTTCTTC. The genes are TRBV6-1 and TRBJ2-1; D ambiguous. Germline assignment: CDR1 MNHNS and CDR2 SASEGT. V was cut by 6 bases and J by 4 bases, with 13 bases left in between. This CDR3 spans 14 amino acids.

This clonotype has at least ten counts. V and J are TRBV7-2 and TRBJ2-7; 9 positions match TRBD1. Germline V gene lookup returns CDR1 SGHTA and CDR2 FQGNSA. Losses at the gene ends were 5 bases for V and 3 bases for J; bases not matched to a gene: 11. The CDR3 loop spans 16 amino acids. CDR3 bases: TGTGCCAGCAGCCCCACTCCCGGGACAGGGAACTACGAGCAGTACTTC. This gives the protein CASSPTPGTGNYEQYF.

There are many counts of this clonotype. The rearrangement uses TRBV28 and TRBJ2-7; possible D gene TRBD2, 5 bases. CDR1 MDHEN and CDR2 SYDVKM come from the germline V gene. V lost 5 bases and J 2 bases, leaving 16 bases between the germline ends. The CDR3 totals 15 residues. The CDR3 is CASSNGNQIPYEQYF. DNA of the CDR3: TGTGCCAGCAGTAACGGGAACCAGATCCCCTACGAGCAGTACTTC.

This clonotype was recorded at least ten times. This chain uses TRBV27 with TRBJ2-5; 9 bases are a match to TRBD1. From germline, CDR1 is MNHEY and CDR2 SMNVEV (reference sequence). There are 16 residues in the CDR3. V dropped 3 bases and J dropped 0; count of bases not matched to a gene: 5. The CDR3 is CASSFSDRGDQETQYF. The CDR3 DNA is TGTGCCAGCAGTTTTAGCGACAGGGGGGACCAAGAGACCCAGTACTTC.

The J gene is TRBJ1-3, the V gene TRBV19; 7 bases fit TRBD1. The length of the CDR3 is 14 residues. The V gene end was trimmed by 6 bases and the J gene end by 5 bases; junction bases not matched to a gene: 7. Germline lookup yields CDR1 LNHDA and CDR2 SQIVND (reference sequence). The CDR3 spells CASSFRDSRNTIYF. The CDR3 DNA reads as TGTGCCAGTAGCTTCCGGGACAGCAGAAACACCATATATTTT.

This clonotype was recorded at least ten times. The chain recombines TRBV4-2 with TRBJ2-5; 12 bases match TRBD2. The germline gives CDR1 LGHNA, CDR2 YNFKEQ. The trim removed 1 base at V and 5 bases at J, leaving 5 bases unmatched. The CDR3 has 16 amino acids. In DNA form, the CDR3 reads TGTGCCAGCAGCCAAGCACTAGCGGGAGGCGGGGAGACCCAGTACTTC. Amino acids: CASSQALAGGGETQYF.

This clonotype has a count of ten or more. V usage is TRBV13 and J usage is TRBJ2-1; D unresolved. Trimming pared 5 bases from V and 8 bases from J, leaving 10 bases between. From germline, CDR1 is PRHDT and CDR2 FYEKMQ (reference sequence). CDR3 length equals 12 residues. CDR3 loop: CASSLRSDEQFF. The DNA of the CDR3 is TGTGCCAGCAGCCTTCGTTCGGATGAGCAGTTCTTC.

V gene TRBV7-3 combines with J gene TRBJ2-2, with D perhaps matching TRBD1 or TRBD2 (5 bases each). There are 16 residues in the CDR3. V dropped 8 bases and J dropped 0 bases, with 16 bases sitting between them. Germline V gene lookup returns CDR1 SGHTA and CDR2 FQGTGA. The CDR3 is CASERHGTANTGELFF. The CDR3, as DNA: TGTGCCAGCGAGAGACACGGGACGGCGAACACCGGGGAGCTGTTTTTT.

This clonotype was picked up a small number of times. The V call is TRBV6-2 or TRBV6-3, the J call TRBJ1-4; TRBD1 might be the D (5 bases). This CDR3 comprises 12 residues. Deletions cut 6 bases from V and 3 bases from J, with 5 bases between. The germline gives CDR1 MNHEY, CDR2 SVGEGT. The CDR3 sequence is CASRGANEKLFF. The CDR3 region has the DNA TGTGCCAGCAGGGGGGCTAATGAAAAACTGTTTTTT.

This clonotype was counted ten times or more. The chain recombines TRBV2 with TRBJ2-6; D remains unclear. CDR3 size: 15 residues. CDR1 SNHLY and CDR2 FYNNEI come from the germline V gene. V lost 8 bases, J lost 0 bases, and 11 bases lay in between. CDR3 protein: CASGSAYSGANVLTF. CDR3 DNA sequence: TGTGCCAGCGGTAGTGCTTACTCTGGGGCCAACGTCCTGACTTTC.

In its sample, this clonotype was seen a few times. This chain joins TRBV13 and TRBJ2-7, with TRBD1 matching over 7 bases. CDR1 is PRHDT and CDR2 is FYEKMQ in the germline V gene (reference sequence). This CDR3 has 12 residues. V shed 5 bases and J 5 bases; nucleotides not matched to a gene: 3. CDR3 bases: TGTGCCAGCAGCAGACAGGGCCACGAGCAGTACTTC. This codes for CASSRQGHEQYF.

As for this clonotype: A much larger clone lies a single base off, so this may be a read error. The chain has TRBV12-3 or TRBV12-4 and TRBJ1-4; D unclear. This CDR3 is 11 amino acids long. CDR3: CAGSLNEKLFF. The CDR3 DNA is TGTGCCGGCAGTCTCAATGAAAAACTGTTTTTT.

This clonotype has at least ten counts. The CDR3 sequence: CASSPSGRESYNEQFF. The CDR3, as DNA: TGTGCCAGCAGTCCCTCCGGACGGGAGTCCTACAATGAGCAGTTCTTC. The chain carries TRBV28 and TRBJ2-1, with D possibly TRBD2 on 6 matching bases. CDR1 and CDR2 from the germline V gene are MDHEN and SYDVKM. V lost 5 bases and J lost 1, with 15 bases in between. CDR3 size: 16 residues.

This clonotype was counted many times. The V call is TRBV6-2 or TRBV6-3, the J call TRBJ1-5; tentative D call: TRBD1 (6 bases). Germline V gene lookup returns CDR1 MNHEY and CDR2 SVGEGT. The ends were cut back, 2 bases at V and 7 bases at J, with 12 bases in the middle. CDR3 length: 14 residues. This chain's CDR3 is CASSYTSDRQPQHF. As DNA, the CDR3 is TGTGCCAGCAGTTACACCTCGGACAGACAGCCCCAGCATTTT.